This TCR beta chain came from a study of shared clonotypes between healthy human individuals. Study summary: The donors, a couple of women and a few men, were aged 18 to 49. Donors had three CD4 naive, three CD4 memory, two CD8 naive and one CD8 memory plate apiece.

Per the original data handling: From ImmunoSEQ came sequences covering only the junction and carrying no quality scores, so filtering differed. This table comes from immunoSEQ multiplex PCR, and its TCRdb copy is limited to in-frame clones, with some not included. For V, J and clone size, that table is used; D and trimming come from the DNA. The table includes about 2 million clones, about 95% detected once. The naive CD8 population came from CD45RO-negative cells selected for CCR7, without terminally differentiated effector memory CD45RA+ cells. V lost 2 bases and J 3 bases, leaving 17 bases between the germline ends. Germline V gene lookup returns CDR1 MDHEN and CDR2 SYDVKM. The CDR3 has 17 residues. As regards this clone: What it recognizes is unknown.

Study outcomes and limitations: Tissue TCR repertoires likely differ from these blood-only repertoires.

Material: naive CD8+ T cells sorted from blood. This receptor was taken from a man aged 18 to 30 in good health. The rearrangement joins TRBV28 to TRBJ1-5; possibly TRBD1 for D (6 bases). CDR3 sequence (DNA): TGTGCCAGCAGTTTAAACGGACAGCTTTATAACAATCAGCCCCAGCATTTT. This translates into CASSLNGQLYNNQPQHF.